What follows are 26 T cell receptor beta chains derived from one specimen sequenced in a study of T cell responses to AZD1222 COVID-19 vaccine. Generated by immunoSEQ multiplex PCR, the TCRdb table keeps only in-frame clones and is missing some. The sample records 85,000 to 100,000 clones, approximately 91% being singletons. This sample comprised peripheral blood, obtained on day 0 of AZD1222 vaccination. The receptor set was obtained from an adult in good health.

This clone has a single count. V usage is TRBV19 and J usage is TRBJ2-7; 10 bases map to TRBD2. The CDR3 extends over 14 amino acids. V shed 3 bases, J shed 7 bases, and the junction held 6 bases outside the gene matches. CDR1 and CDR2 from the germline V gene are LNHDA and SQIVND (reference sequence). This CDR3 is CASSIAGLAWEQYF. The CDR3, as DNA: TGTGCCAGTAGTATCGCGGGACTAGCGTGGGAGCAGTACTTC.

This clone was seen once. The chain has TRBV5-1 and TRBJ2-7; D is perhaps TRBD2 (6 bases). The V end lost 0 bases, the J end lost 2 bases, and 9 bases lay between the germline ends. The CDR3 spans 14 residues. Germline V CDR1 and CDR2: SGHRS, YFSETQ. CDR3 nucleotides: TGCGCCAGCAGCTTGGTCGGGGAGGCCTACGAGCAGTACTTC. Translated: CASSLVGEAYEQYF.

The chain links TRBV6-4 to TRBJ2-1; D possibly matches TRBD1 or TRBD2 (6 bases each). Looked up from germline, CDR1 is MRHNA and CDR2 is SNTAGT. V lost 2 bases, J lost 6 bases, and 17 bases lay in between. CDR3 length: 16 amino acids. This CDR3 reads CASSDKGGSGSNEQFF. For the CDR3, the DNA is TGTGCCAGCAGTGACAAAGGGGGGTCAGGGTCCAATGAGCAGTTCTTC.

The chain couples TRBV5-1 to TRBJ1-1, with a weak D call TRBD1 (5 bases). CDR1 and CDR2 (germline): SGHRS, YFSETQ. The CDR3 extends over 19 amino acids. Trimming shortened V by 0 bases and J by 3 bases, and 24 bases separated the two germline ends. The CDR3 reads CASSLGPRGSAVRYTEAFF. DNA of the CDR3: TGCGCCAGCAGCTTGGGCCCGCGGGGCTCCGCCGTCAGGTACACTGAAGCTTTCTTT. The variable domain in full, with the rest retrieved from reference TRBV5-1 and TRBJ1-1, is KAGVTQTPRYLIKTRGQQVTLSCSPISGHRSVSWYQQTPGQGLQFLFEYFSETQRNKGNFPGRFSGRQFSNSRSEMNVSTLELGDSALYLCASSLGPRGSAVRYTEAFFGQGTRLTVV.

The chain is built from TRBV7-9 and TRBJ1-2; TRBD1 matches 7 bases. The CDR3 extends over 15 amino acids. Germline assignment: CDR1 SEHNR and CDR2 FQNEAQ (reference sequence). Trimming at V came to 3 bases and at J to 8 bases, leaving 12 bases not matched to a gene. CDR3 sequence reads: CASSFGTASVSGYTF. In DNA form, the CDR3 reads TGTGCCAGCAGCTTCGGGACAGCTAGTGTATCGGGCTACACCTTC.

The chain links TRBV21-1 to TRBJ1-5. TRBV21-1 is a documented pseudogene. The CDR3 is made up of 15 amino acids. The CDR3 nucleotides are TGTGCCAGCAGCAGAGAACCTTATAGCAATCAGCCCCAGCATTTT. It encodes CASSREPYSNQPQHF.

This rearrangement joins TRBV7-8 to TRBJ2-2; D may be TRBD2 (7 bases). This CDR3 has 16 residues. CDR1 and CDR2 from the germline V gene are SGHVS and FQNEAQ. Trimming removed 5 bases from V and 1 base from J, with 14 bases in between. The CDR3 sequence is CASSNAGAQNTGELFF. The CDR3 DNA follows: TGTGCCAGCAGCAACGCGGGGGCACAGAACACCGGGGAGCTGTTTTTT. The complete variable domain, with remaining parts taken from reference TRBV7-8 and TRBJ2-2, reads GAGVSQSPRYKVAKRGQDVALRCDPISGHVSLFWYQQALGQGPEFLTYFQNEAQLDKSGLPSDRFFAERPEGSVSTLKIQRTQQEDSAVYLCASSNAGAQNTGELFFGEGSRLTVL.

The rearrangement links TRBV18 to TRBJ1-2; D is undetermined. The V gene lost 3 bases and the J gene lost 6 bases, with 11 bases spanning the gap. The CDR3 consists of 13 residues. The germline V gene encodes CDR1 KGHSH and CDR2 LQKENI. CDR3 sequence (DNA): TGTGCCAGCTCACCGATTGACACCGATGGCTACACCTTC. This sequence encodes CASSPIDTDGYTF.

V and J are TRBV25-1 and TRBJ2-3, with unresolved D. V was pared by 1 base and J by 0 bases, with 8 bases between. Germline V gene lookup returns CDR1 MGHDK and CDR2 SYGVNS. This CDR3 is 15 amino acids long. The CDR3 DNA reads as TGTGCCAGCAGTGAATTCGAACGGAGCACAGATACGCAGTATTTT. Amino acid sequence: CASSEFERSTDTQYF.

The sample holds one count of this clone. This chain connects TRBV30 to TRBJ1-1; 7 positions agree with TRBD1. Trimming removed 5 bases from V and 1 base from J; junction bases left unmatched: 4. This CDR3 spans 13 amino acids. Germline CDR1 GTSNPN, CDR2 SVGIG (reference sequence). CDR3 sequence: CAWGGQQNTEAFF. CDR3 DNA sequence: TGTGCCTGGGGGGGACAGCAGAACACTGAAGCTTTCTTT.

CDR3 loop: CASSQGGGVISGNTIYF. The DNA for the CDR3 is TGTGCCAGCAGCCAAGGGGGAGGGGTGATCTCTGGAAACACCATATATTTT. V is TRBV4-2 and J is TRBJ1-3; tentatively, D is TRBD1 (5 bases). Trimming took 1 base from V and 0 from J, leaving 13 bases between them. The germline V gene encodes CDR1 LGHNA and CDR2 YNFKEQ. The CDR3 runs to 17 residues.

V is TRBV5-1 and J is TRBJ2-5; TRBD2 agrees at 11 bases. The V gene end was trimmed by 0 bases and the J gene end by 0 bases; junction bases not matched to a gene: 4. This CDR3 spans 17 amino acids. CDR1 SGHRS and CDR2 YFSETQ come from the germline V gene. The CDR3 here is CASSLGLAGRYQETQYF. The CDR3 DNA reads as TGCGCCAGCAGCTTGGGACTAGCGGGGCGGTACCAAGAGACCCAGTACTTC.

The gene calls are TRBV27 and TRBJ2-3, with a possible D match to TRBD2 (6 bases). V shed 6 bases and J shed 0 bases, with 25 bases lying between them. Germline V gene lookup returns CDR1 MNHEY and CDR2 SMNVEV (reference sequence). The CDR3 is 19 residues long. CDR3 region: CASSILEGPWELSTDTQYF. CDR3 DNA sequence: TGTGCCAGCAGCATCTTGGAGGGGCCCTGGGAGCTGAGCACAGATACGCAGTATTTT.

CDR3 loop: CASSRETGTGNEKLFF. The CDR3 bases are TGCGCCAGCAGCCGTGAGACCGGGACAGGGAATGAAAAACTGTTTTTT. The chain employs TRBV5-1 and TRBJ1-4; 9 bases are a match to TRBD1. The CDR3 contains 16 residues. The germline gives CDR1 SGHRS, CDR2 YFSETQ. V shed 4 bases and J 5 bases; nucleotides not matched to a gene: 9.

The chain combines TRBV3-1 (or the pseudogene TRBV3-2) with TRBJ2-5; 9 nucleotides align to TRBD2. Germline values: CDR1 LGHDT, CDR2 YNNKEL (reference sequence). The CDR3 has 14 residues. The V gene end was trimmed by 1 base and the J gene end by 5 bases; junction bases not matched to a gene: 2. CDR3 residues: CASSQVGLAETQYF. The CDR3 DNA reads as TGTGCCAGCAGCCAAGTTGGACTAGCGGAGACCCAGTACTTC.

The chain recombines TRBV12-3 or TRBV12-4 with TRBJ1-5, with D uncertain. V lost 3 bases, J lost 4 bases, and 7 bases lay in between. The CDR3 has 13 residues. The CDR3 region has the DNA TGTGCCAGCAGTTTCGCGGGGAATCAGCCCCAGCATTTT. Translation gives CASSFAGNQPQHF.

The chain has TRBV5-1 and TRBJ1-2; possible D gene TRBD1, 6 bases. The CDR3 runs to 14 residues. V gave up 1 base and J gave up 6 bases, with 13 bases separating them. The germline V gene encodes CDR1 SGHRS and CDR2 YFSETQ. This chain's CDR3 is CASSLQGPEDGYTF. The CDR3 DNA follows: TGCGCCAGCAGCTTGCAGGGGCCGGAGGATGGCTACACCTTC.

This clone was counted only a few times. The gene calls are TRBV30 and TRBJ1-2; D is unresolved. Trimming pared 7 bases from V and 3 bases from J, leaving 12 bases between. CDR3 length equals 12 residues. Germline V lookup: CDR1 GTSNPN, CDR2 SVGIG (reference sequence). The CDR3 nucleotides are TGTGCCTACCAGAGGAAGCACTATGGCTACACCTTC. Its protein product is CAYQRKHYGYTF.

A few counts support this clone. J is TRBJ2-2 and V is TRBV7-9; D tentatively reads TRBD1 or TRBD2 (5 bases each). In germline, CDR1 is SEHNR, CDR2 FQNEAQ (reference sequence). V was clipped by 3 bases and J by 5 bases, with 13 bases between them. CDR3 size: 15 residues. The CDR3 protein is CASSFLRGGTGELFF. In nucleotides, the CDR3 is TGTGCCAGCAGCTTCCTCCGGGGCGGAACCGGGGAGCTGTTTTTT. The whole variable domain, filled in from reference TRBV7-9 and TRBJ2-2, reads DTGVSQNPRHKITKRGQNVTFRCDPISEHNRLYWYRQTLGQGPEFLTYFQNEAQLEKSRLLSDRFSAERPKGSFSTLEIQRTEQGDSAMYLCASSFLRGGTGELFFGEGSRLTVL.

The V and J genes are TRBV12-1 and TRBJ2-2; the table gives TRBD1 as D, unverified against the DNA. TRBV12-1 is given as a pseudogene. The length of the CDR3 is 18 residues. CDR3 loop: CASSSGPPRQGSPGELFF. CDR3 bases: TGTGCCAGCAGCTCCGGACCGCCGAGACAGGGGTCCCCCGGGGAGCTGTTTTTT.

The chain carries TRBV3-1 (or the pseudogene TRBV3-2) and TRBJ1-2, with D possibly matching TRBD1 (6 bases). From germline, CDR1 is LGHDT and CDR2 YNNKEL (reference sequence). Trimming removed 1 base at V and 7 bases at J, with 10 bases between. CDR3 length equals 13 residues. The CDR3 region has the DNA TGTGCCAGCAGCCAAGTGACAGGTAGTGGCTACACCTTC. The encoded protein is CASSQVTGSGYTF.

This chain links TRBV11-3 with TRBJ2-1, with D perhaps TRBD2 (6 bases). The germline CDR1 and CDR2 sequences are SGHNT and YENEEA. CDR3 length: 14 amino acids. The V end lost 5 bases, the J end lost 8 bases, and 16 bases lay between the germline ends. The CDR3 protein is CASSAAGRGDEQFF. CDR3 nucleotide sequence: TGTGCCAGCAGCGCGGCGGGGAGAGGCGATGAGCAGTTCTTC.

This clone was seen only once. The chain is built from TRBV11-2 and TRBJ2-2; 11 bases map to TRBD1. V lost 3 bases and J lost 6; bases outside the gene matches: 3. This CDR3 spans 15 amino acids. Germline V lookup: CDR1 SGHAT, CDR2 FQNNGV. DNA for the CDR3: TGTGCCAGCAGCTTGGACAGGGGGCGACCCGGGGAGCTGTTTTTT. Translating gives CASSLDRGRPGELFF.

DNA for the CDR3: TGTGCCAGCAGGCTACAGGGGGCAATAGGCTACACCTTC. Protein sequence: CASRLQGAIGYTF. The rearrangement joins TRBV12-3 or TRBV12-4 to TRBJ1-2, with 9 bases fitting TRBD1. The CDR3 runs 13 residues. Trimming at V came to 6 bases and at J to 8 bases, leaving 7 bases not matched to a gene.

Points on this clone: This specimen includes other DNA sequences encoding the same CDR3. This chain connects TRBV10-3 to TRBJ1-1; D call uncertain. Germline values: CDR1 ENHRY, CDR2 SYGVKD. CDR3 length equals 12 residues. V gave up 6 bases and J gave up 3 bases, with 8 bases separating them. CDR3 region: CAISAGDTEAFF. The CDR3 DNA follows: TGTGCCATCAGCGCCGGGGACACTGAAGCTTTCTTT.

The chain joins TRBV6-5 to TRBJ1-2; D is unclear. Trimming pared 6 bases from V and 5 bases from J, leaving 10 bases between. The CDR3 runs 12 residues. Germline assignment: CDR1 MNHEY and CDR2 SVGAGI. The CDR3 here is CASSTQGYGYTF. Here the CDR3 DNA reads TGTGCCAGCAGCACGCAAGGGTATGGCTACACCTTC.